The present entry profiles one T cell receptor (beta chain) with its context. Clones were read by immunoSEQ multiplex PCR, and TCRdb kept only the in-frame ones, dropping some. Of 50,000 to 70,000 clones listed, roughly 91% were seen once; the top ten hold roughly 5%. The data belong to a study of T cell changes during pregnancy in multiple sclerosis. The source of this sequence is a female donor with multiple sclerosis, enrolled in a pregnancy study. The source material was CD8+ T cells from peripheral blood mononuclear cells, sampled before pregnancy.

The CDR3 nucleotides are TGTGCCAGCTCACCGTCGAAAGGGGATTCTAACTATGGCTACACCTTC. This translates into CASSPSKGDSNYGYTF. The J gene is TRBJ1-2, the V gene TRBV18, with D perhaps matching TRBD1 (5 bases). There are 16 residues in the CDR3. Trimming took off 3 bases at V and 0 bases at J, with 14 bases between the two ends. From germline, CDR1 is KGHSH and CDR2 LQKENI.